These 30 T cell receptor beta chains originate from one sample sequenced in a study of cytomegalovirus exposure and HLA in healthy donors. This PCR relied on a set of 60 Vbeta primers and 13 Jbeta primers. Produced via immunoSEQ multiplex PCR; TCRdb's table is partial and in-frame only. The sample has approximately 110,000 clones; about 79% are singletons. Sequencing was carried out using PBMCs. These receptor sequences come from a man between 45 and 60 years old in good health and CMV-seropositive.

The chain is built from TRBV6-6 and TRBJ1-2; D is unclear. Germline V gene lookup returns CDR1 MNHNY and CDR2 SVGAGI (reference sequence). The V end lost 6 bases, the J end lost 0 bases, and 17 bases lay between the germline ends. CDR3 length equals 16 residues. The CDR3, as DNA: TGTGCCAGCAGACCATCCGGACTGTCTTCTAACTATGGCTACACCTTC. Amino acids: CASRPSGLSSNYGYTF.

V usage is TRBV19 and J usage is TRBJ2-1; TRBD2 is a possible D gene (5 bases). The V gene lost 4 bases and the J gene lost 0 bases, with 16 bases spanning the gap. CDR3 length equals 17 residues. Germline V gene sequence: CDR1 LNHDA, CDR2 SQIVND (reference sequence). In DNA, the CDR3 is TGTGCCAGTAGTAGATCGGGGTTACTTAGCTCCTACAATGAGCAGTTCTTC. This sequence encodes CASSRSGLLSSYNEQFF.

The chain carries TRBV27 and TRBJ2-5; 10 bases align to TRBD2. The DNA end is a closer match to TRBJ2-7, so the J assignment may be wrong. Germline assignment: CDR1 MNHEY and CDR2 SMNVEV (reference sequence). The CDR3 totals 15 residues. CDR3 sequence: CASSPRTSGVYEQYF. Written as DNA, the CDR3 is TGTGCCAGCAGCCCCCGGACTAGCGGAGTCTACGAGCAGTACTTC.

The CDR3 reads CASRDTGNQPQHF. CDR3 nucleotide sequence: TGTGCCAGCAGGGACACTGGCAATCAGCCCCAGCATTTT. The genes are TRBV6-5 and TRBJ1-5; tentative D call: TRBD1 (5 bases). The CDR3 contains 13 residues. CDR1 MNHEY and CDR2 SVGAGI come from the germline V gene. Deletions cut 6 bases from V and 2 bases from J, with 8 bases between.

The V gene is TRBV18, the J gene TRBJ2-7; tentative D call: TRBD2 (6 bases). Germline loops: CDR1 KGHSH, CDR2 LQKENI. Between the trimmed V and J ends, which lost 2 bases and 5 bases, there was a span of 13 bases. The CDR3 sequence is 14 residues long. The CDR3 bases are TGTGCCAGCTCACCAAGTCCCGGGAGCGACGAGCAGTACTTC. As protein: CASSPSPGSDEQYF.

This chain connects TRBV27 to TRBJ2-5; 10 bases match TRBD1. CDR1 and CDR2 from the germline V gene are MNHEY and SMNVEV (reference sequence). Germline trimming cut 5 bases from V and 6 bases from J; bases unmatched to any gene: 18. This CDR3 is 18 amino acids long. CDR3 sequence (DNA): TGTGCCAGCAGTCCAACCCCTCCCGGGACAGGGGACCGTAAGACCCAGTACTTC. Amino acid sequence: CASSPTPPGTGDRKTQYF.

The sample holds one count of this clone. This rearrangement joins TRBV7-2 to TRBJ2-7; 9 nucleotides align to TRBD1. After removal of 4 bases from V and 5 bases from J, the junction contained 6 bases not matched to a gene. This CDR3 has 14 amino acids. Germline CDR1 SGHTA, CDR2 FQGNSA. The CDR3 here is CASSSSGTGNEQYF. The CDR3 DNA reads TGTGCCAGCAGCTCTTCCGGGACAGGGAACGAGCAGTACTTC.

The chain combines TRBV21-1 with TRBJ1-3. TRBV21-1 is annotated as a pseudogene. CDR3 length: 19 residues. The CDR3 DNA is TGTGCCAGCAGCACCCACTTGGGACTAGACAGGGCAGGAGGAAACACCATATATTTT. This codes for CASSTHLGLDRAGGNTIYF.

The rearrangement uses TRBV6-1 and TRBJ2-7; 10 nucleotides match TRBD1. The CDR3 runs 15 residues. Germline CDR1 is MNHNS and CDR2 is SASEGT. The V gene end was trimmed by 6 bases and the J gene end by 6 bases; junction bases not matched to a gene: 11. The CDR3 region is CASSLGGTGAVEQYF. The CDR3 bases are TGTGCCAGCAGCCTGGGGGGGACAGGGGCGGTCGAGCAGTACTTC.

In this sample, this clone turned up once. The V gene is TRBV10-3, the J gene TRBJ2-7, with 8 bases that match TRBD1. CDR3 length equals 13 residues. Germline V gene sequence: CDR1 ENHRY, CDR2 SYGVKD. With 10 bases clipped from V and 4 bases from J, the junction kept 9 bases outside the gene matches. DNA of the CDR3: TGTGCCACTGGCGGTCAGGGGGCTTACGAGCAGTACTTC. The encoded protein is CATGGQGAYEQYF.

The chain has TRBV7-3 and TRBJ2-1; 14 bases are shared with TRBD2. V trimming: 5 bases; J trimming: 12 bases; junction bases outside the gene matches: 9. Germline V lookup: CDR1 SGHTA, CDR2 FQGTGA. The CDR3 spans 15 residues. This CDR3 reads CASSRLAGGLGGQFF. DNA of the CDR3: TGTGCCAGCAGCCGACTAGCGGGGGGGCTCGGTGGGCAGTTCTTC.

This clone turned up a few times. The chain uses TRBV5-6 and TRBJ1-1, with D unresolved. The CDR3 covers 11 residues. Germline lookup yields CDR1 SGHDT and CDR2 YYEEEE. V lost 4 bases, J lost 1 base, and 2 bases lay in between. CDR3 coding DNA: TGTGCCAGCAGCCGGAACACTGAAGCTTTCTTT. Amino acid sequence: CASSRNTEAFF.

This sequence joins TRBV27 and TRBJ1-2, with D possibly being TRBD1 (5 bases). There are 15 residues in the CDR3. Deletions cut 7 bases from V and 2 bases from J, with 17 bases between. Germline CDR1 is MNHEY and CDR2 is SMNVEV (reference sequence). Here the CDR3 reads CASIGYKAGNYGYTF. The CDR3 DNA is TGTGCCAGCATAGGCTATAAGGCAGGGAACTATGGCTACACCTTC.

The chain has TRBV2 and TRBJ2-1, with 12 positions matching TRBD2. The germline gives CDR1 SNHLY, CDR2 FYNNEI. This CDR3 is 17 amino acids long. V was clipped by 5 bases and J by 1 base; unmatched bases: 6. The CDR3 sequence: CASSSTSGSRSYNEQFF. In DNA, the CDR3 is TGTGCCAGCAGTTCGACTAGCGGGAGCAGGTCCTACAATGAGCAGTTCTTC.

The V gene is TRBV29-1, the J gene TRBJ1-3; D remains ambiguous. CDR1 and CDR2 (germline): SQVTM, ANQGSEA. The V gene lost 4 bases and the J gene lost 0 bases, with 10 bases spanning the gap. This CDR3 spans 14 amino acids. The CDR3 protein is CSVGGSHSGNTIYF. CDR3 DNA: TGCAGCGTTGGCGGCAGCCACTCTGGAAACACCATATATTTT. The full variable domain, rest sourced from reference TRBV29-1 and TRBJ1-3, is SAVISQKPSRDICQRGTSLTIQCQVDSQVTMMFWYRQQPGQSLTLIATANQGSEATYESGFVIDKFPISRPNLTFSTLTVSNMSPEDSSIYLCSVGGSHSGNTIYFGEGSWLTVV.

V usage is TRBV19 and J usage is TRBJ1-3; no clear D gene. The CDR3 is 15 amino acids. In germline, CDR1 is LNHDA, CDR2 SQIVND (reference sequence). The V and J ends lost 6 bases and 0 bases respectively, with 12 bases between them. CDR3 sequence reads: CASRQSANSGNTIYF. CDR3 nucleotide sequence: TGTGCCAGTAGGCAGAGCGCAAACTCTGGAAACACCATATATTTT. The full variable domain, completed using reference TRBV19 and TRBJ1-3, is DGGITQSPKYLFRKEGQNVTLSCEQNLNHDAMYWYRQDPGQGLRLIYYSQIVNDFQKGDIAEGYSVSREKKESFPLTVTSAQKNPTAFYLCASRQSANSGNTIYFGEGSWLTVV.

The chain is built from TRBV2 and TRBJ2-5; 8 bases match TRBD2. With the DNA end fitting TRBJ2-7 better, the J assignment may be wrong. This CDR3 contains 16 residues. Germline CDR1 and CDR2: SNHLY and FYNNEI. This CDR3 is CASSEALRGGRHEQYF. The CDR3 DNA follows: TGTGCCAGCAGTGAAGCGCTTCGGGGGGGCCGCCACGAGCAGTACTTC.

This chain uses TRBV7-6 with TRBJ2-5, with 10 positions matching TRBD1. This CDR3 comprises 16 residues. V lost 3 bases to trimming and J lost 3 bases; unmatched junction nucleotides: 7. Germline lookup yields CDR1 SGHVS and CDR2 FNYEAQ. CDR3 amino acids: CASSFHRTGGEETQYF. The CDR3, as DNA: TGTGCCAGCAGCTTCCACAGGACAGGGGGGGAAGAGACCCAGTACTTC.

The V and J genes are TRBV7-9 and TRBJ1-4; 7 bases are a match to TRBD1. The CDR3 is made up of 14 amino acids. Per germline, CDR1 SEHNR and CDR2 FQNEAQ (reference sequence). J lost 7 bases, V lost 5 bases, and 7 bases had no gene match. The CDR3 DNA sequence: TGTGCCAGCAGCCAGGGGGTAAGCGGTGAAAAACTGTTTTTT. Protein sequence: CASSQGVSGEKLFF.

The rearrangement links TRBV12-5 to TRBJ2-3; 7 bases are a match to TRBD2. V shed 10 bases and J 0 bases; nucleotides not matched to a gene: 1. The CDR3 spans 12 residues. The V gene's germline CDR1 is LGHNT and CDR2 FRNRAP. Here the CDR3 reads CATSGSTDTQYF. For the CDR3, the DNA is TGTGCTACTAGCGGTAGCACAGATACGCAGTATTTT.

This clone was counted a few times. The J gene is TRBJ2-3, the V gene TRBV2, with 8 bases matching TRBD2. Trimming cost V 10 bases and J 3 bases; bases outside gene matches: 9. The CDR3 extends over 14 amino acids. Looked up from germline, CDR1 is SNHLY and CDR2 is FYNNEI. For the CDR3, the DNA is TGTGCCACCCCTCGGGGGGGGGCAACAGATACGCAGTATTTT. This gives the protein CATPRGGATDTQYF. The variable domain in full, completed from reference TRBV2 and TRBJ2-3, reads EPEVTQTPSHQVTQMGQEVILRCVPISNHLYFYWYRQILGQKVEFLVSFYNNEISEKSEIFDDQFSVERPDGSNFTLKIRSTKLEDSAMYFCATPRGGATDTQYFGPGTRLTVL.

Written as DNA, the CDR3 is TGTGCCAGCAGCGACAACCGGGACAGGGGTAATGAAAAACTGTTTTTT. Protein sequence: CASSDNRDRGNEKLFF. The gene calls are TRBV7-9 and TRBJ1-4, with 10 bases matching TRBD1. V shed 5 bases, J shed 4 bases, and the junction held 7 bases outside the gene matches. CDR1 and CDR2 (germline): SEHNR, FQNEAQ (reference sequence). The CDR3 runs 16 residues.

V gene TRBV5-1 combines with J gene TRBJ2-3; a possible D gene is TRBD2 (7 bases). V was cut by 5 bases and J by 1 base, with 14 bases left in between. In germline, CDR1 is SGHRS, CDR2 YFSETQ. CDR3 length: 15 residues. The CDR3 loop reads CASRRGGRGTDTQYF. CDR3 coding DNA: TGCGCCAGCAGGAGGGGGGGCAGGGGCACAGATACGCAGTATTTT.

This rearrangement joins TRBV19 to TRBJ2-2, with a possible D match to TRBD2 (6 bases). Trimming removed 5 bases at V and 1 base at J, with 11 bases between. Germline CDR1 LNHDA, CDR2 SQIVND (reference sequence). The CDR3 totals 15 residues. CDR3 region: CASSLGGWNTGELFF. DNA of the CDR3: TGTGCCAGTAGTTTAGGAGGGTGGAACACCGGGGAGCTGTTTTTT.

This chain connects TRBV6-1 to TRBJ2-5; 10 nucleotides line up with TRBD1. J was trimmed by 4 bases and V by 7 bases; bases with no gene match: 3. Germline V gives CDR1 MNHNS, CDR2 SASEGT. This CDR3 contains 13 residues. The CDR3 DNA is TGTGCCAGCATGAGACAGGGGGCAGAGACCCAGTACTTC. This translates into CASMRQGAETQYF.

The chain has TRBV5-4 and TRBJ1-2; 9 bases are shared with TRBD1. The germline V gene encodes CDR1 SGHNT and CDR2 YYREEE (reference sequence). This CDR3 is built from 15 residues. Trimming removed 4 bases from V and 0 bases from J; junction bases left unmatched: 4. The CDR3, as DNA: TGTGCCAGCAGCGCTCGGACAGGGGCTAACTATGGCTACACCTTC. It encodes CASSARTGANYGYTF.

The chain links TRBV9 to TRBJ1-3; D is perhaps TRBD1 (6 bases). There are 15 residues in the CDR3. Germline CDR1 is SGDLS and CDR2 is YYNGEE. Trimming stripped 0 bases from V and 4 bases from J, with 11 bases between. This CDR3 is CASSVVPGTGNTIYF. CDR3 coding DNA: TGTGCCAGCAGCGTAGTGCCGGGGACAGGAAACACCATATATTTT.

V gene TRBV5-1 combines with J gene TRBJ2-2; D is unclear. Germline assignment: CDR1 SGHRS and CDR2 YFSETQ. The CDR3 length is 17 residues. V dropped 4 bases and J dropped 0 bases, with 16 bases sitting between them. Written as DNA, the CDR3 is TGCGCCAGCAGCCCGGATCCACTACCCGCGAACACCGGGGAGCTGTTTTTT. Translating it yields CASSPDPLPANTGELFF.

The V gene is TRBV15, the J gene TRBJ2-3; a possible D gene is TRBD1 (5 bases). This CDR3 has 15 residues. Germline values: CDR1 LNHNV, CDR2 YYDKDF (reference sequence). V lost 0 bases to trimming and J lost 6 bases, with 13 bases between them. CDR3 amino acids: CATSRDGAWGDTQYF. The DNA for the CDR3 is TGTGCCACCAGCAGAGATGGAGCGTGGGGCGATACGCAGTATTTT.

This clone was seen more than once but under ten times. This chain connects TRBV6-6 to TRBJ1-1, with TRBD1 matching 7 bases. Germline V gene data show CDR1 as MNHNY and CDR2 as SVGAGI (reference sequence). After removal of 6 bases from V and 5 bases from J, the junction contained 9 bases not matched to a gene. This CDR3 is built from 14 residues. The CDR3 DNA follows: TGTGCCAGCAGCCCTTCTAGGGGGCAGACTGAAGCTTTCTTT. This sequence encodes CASSPSRGQTEAFF.